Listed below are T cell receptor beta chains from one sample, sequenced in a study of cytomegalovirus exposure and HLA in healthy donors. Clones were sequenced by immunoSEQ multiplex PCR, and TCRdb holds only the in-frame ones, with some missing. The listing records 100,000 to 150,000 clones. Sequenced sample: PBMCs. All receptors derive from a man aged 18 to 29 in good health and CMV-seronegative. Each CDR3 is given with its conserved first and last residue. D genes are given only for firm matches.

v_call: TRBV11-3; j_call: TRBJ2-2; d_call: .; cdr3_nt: TGTGCCAGCAGCTTAAGGGGCACCGGGGAGCTGTTTTTT; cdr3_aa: CASSLRGTGELFF
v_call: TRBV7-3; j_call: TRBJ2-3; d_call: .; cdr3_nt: TGTGCCAGCAGCATCGCGGGGGCCGGGGCAGATACGCAGTATTTT; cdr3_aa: CASSIAGAGADTQYF
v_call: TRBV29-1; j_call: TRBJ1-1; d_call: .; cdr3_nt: TGCAGCGGACAGAACACTGAAGCTTTCTTT; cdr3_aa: CSGQNTEAFF
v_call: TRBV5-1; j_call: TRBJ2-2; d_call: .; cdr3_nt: TGCGCCAGCAGCCCACTGACACTAGCGAACACCGGGGAGCTGTTTTTT; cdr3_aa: CASSPLTLANTGELFF
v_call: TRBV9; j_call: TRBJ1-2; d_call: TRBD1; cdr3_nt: TGTGCCAGCAGCCCTCTCCAGGGGGCCACTAACTATGGCTACACCTTC; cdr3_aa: CASSPLQGATNYGYTF
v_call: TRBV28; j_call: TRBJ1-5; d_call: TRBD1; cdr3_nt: TGTGCCAGCAGTTTATGGCTAGGGTTGGCAGGGGGCTGGCAGCCCCAGCATTTT; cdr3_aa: CASSLWLGLAGGWQPQHF
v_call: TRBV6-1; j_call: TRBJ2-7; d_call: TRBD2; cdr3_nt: TGTGCCAGCAGTACAGCGGGGTTGGACTGGGAGCAGTACTTC; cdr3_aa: CASSTAGLDWEQYF
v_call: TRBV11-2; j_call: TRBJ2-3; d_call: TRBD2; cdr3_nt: TGTGCCAGCAGCTTAGATGGATGGCGGGGGGGCCAAGATACGCAGTATTTT; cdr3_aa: CASSLDGWRGGQDTQYF
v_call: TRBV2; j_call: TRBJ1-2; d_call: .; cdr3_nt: TGTGCCAGCAGACTCGGGGGTAACGGCTACACCTTC; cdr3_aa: CASRLGGNGYTF
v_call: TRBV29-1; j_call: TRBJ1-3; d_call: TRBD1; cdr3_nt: TGCAGCGTACTTGACAGGGGAACAAACACCATATATTTT; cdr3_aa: CSVLDRGTNTIYF